This is a list of T cell receptor beta chains from one sample in a study of cytomegalovirus exposure and HLA in healthy donors. Libraries were prepared by immunoSEQ multiplex PCR; TCRdb keeps only in-frame clonotypes and omits some of them. The profile shows 150,000 to 180,000 clones, 60% to 80% of them singletons. Sequencing was performed on PBMCs. The receptors stem from a man younger than 45 in good health and CMV-seropositive. CDR3s include the opening cysteine and the closing phenylalanine or tryptophan. The D gene is left open where the match is weak. Clone sizes are given selectively: once, few, many, or a class where the clone is expanded.

cdr3_nt	cdr3_aa	clone_size	v_call	j_call	cdr3_length	d_call
TGTGCCAGCAGGGCGGGACTTTCCTACGAGCAGTACTTC	CASRAGLSYEQYF	NA	TRBV6-5	TRBJ2-7	13	NA
TGTGCCAGCAGAGGACAGGGGCCCCAGCCCCAGCATTTT	CASRGQGPQPQHF	NA	TRBV28	TRBJ1-5	13	TRBD1
TGTGCCAGCAGTGAAGGCCAGACTACGAACACCGGGGAGCTGTTTTTT	CASSEGQTTNTGELFF	NA	TRBV2	TRBJ2-2	16	NA
TGTGCCAGCAGCCCAACCGCCGGACTAGCGGGAGATACGCAGTATTTT	CASSPTAGLAGDTQYF	NA	TRBV5-4	TRBJ2-3	16	TRBD2
TGCAGCACCCGGACAGGAGATAACTACGAGCAGTACTTC	CSTRTGDNYEQYF	NA	TRBV29-1	TRBJ2-7	13	TRBD1
TGCGCCAGCAGCTTGAATCTAGGGGTTGGAGGCTACACCTTC	CASSLNLGVGGYTF	NA	TRBV5-1	TRBJ1-2	14	NA
TGTGCCAGCACCCCACAGGGGGCAAACACCGGGGAGCTGTTTTTT	CASTPQGANTGELFF	NA	TRBV6-5	TRBJ2-2	15	TRBD1
TGTGCCAGCAGCTTGGTAAACCTAATATACAATGAGCAGTTCTTC	CASSLVNLIYNEQFF	NA	TRBV5-6	TRBJ2-1	15	NA
TGTGCCACCAGTATGGGACAGGGTTCTTTTGGAAACACCATATATTTT	CATSMGQGSFGNTIYF	NA	TRBV15	TRBJ1-3	16	TRBD1
TGTGCCAGCAGCCAGGGTGGGGCGCGGGAGACCCAGTACTTC	CASSQGGARETQYF	NA	TRBV11-2	TRBJ2-5	14	NA
TGTGCCATCAGACAGGGTGATGGCTACACCTTC	CAIRQGDGYTF	NA	TRBV10-3	TRBJ1-2	11	NA
TGTGCCAGCAGTTACTATTCGGGGATCACTGAAGCTTTCTTT	CASSYYSGITEAFF	NA	TRBV6-5	TRBJ1-1	14	NA
TGTGCCAGCAGCCAAGATCGGGAAGGGAAAGCTTTCTTT	CASSQDREGKAFF	NA	TRBV4-2	TRBJ1-1	13	NA
TGTGCCAGCAGTGAAGGGACAGGGGGTGAGCAGTACTTC	CASSEGTGGEQYF	NA	TRBV6-1	TRBJ2-7	13	TRBD1
TGTGCCAGCAGGCCGGACAGGGGCAATCAGCCCCAGCATTTT	CASRPDRGNQPQHF	NA	TRBV28	TRBJ1-5	14	TRBD1
TGTGCCAGCAGCCCCGGACTAGCGGAACCCTACGAGCAGTACTTC	CASSPGLAEPYEQYF	NA	TRBV5-4	TRBJ2-7	15	TRBD2
TGTGCCAGCAGCGTCAGCGGGAGTGAGGACGAGCAGTACTTC	CASSVSGSEDEQYF	NA	TRBV7-9	TRBJ2-7	14	TRBD2
TGCGCCAGTAGCCCAGAGGGGTGGACTGTCTTCGGGGAGCTGTTTTTT	CASSPEGWTVFGELFF	NA	TRBV4-1	TRBJ2-2	16	NA
TGTGCCAGCAGCGATGAGTGGAGCACAGATACGCAGTATTTT	CASSDEWSTDTQYF	NA	TRBV2	TRBJ2-3	14	NA
TGCAGCGCTGGGACAGGGAACACTGAAGCTTTCTTT	CSAGTGNTEAFF	few	TRBV29-1	TRBJ1-1	12	TRBD1
TGTGCCAGCAGCTTAATGGGGGAGGCGGACACTGAAGCTTTCTTT	CASSLMGEADTEAFF	few	TRBV7-6	TRBJ1-1	15	NA
TGCAGCGTTGAGGTTTGGGGGCGGTCTCCCACAGATACGCAGTATTTT	CSVEVWGRSPTDTQYF	once	TRBV29-1	TRBJ2-3	16	NA
TGCGCCAGCAGCTTGGGGACAGGGTGGGAGCAGTACTTC	CASSLGTGWEQYF	NA	TRBV5-1	TRBJ2-7	13	TRBD1
TGTGCCAGCAGTCTTACAGGGGGAAGAAATGAAAAACTGTTTTTT	CASSLTGGRNEKLFF	NA	TRBV6-5	TRBJ1-4	15	TRBD1
TGTGCCAGCAGCGTAGTGGGAGCTGGAGAGACCCAGTACTTC	CASSVVGAGETQYF	NA	TRBV9	TRBJ2-5	14	NA
TGTGCCAGCAGTGAGACAGGGGCGGGTGAAAAACTGTTTTTT	CASSETGAGEKLFF	NA	TRBV2	TRBJ1-4	14	TRBD1
TGTGCCAGCAGTGCGGGGGACGTCATAAACACTGAAGCTTTCTTT	CASSAGDVINTEAFF	NA	TRBV7-9	TRBJ1-1	15	NA
TGTGCTAGCAGCCCTCTCGAAGAGACCCAGTACTTC	CASSPLEETQYF	NA	TRBV7-7	TRBJ2-5	12	NA
TGTGCCAGCAGTGGGCTCGCGGGGGGTTATAGGACCGGGGAGCTGTTTTTT	CASSGLAGGYRTGELFF	NA	TRBV2	TRBJ2-2	17	TRBD2
TGTGCCAGTGGGACAGCCAGCTCCTACAATGAGCAGTTCTTC	CASGTASSYNEQFF	few	TRBV2	TRBJ2-1	14	TRBD1
TGTGCCAGTAGTATCGAAGGGCAGGGTCGTAACATTCAGTACTTC	CASSIEGQGRNIQYF	NA	TRBV19	TRBJ2-4	15	NA
TGTGCCAGCAGCCCGGGACAGAGATTCACAGATACGCAGTATTTT	CASSPGQRFTDTQYF	few	TRBV11-3	TRBJ2-3	15	TRBD1
TGTGCCAGCGGAGCGGGAGTTGGGGAGACCCAGTACTTC	CASGAGVGETQYF	NA	TRBV27	TRBJ2-5	13	TRBD2
TGCGCCAGCAGCCCCGAGGCCTCCTACGAGCAGTACTTC	CASSPEASYEQYF	NA	TRBV5-1	TRBJ2-7	13	NA
TGTGCCACCAAAGGCGGGAGCGGTTCCTACAATGAGCAGTTCTTC	CATKGGSGSYNEQFF	NA	TRBV15	TRBJ2-1	15	TRBD2
TGTGCCAGCAGCGTAGCGACCACTACCCCCCAAGAGACCCAGTACTTC	CASSVATTTPQETQYF	NA	TRBV9	TRBJ2-5	16	NA
TGTGCCAGTTTCGCACAGGGAGACCAAGAGACCCAGTACTTC	CASFAQGDQETQYF	NA	TRBV27	TRBJ2-5	14	NA
TGTGCCAGCATGACGGAGCCTAATTCACCCCTCCACTTT	CASMTEPNSPLHF	NA	TRBV28	TRBJ1-6	13	NA
TGTGCCAGTAGTATAACTGGAGCGGGTAATGAGCAGTTCTTC	CASSITGAGNEQFF	NA	TRBV19	TRBJ2-1	14	NA
TGTGCCAGCGAGGCCTGCGAGCAGTACTTC	CASEACEQYF	NA	TRBV21-1	TRBJ2-7	10	NA
TGTGCCTGGAGTCGGGGAGACCAAGAGACCCAGTACTTC	CAWSRGDQETQYF	NA	TRBV30	TRBJ2-5	13	NA
TGTGCCAGCAGTGGGGACAGGGGGAATTCACCCCTCCACTTT	CASSGDRGNSPLHF	NA	TRBV27	TRBJ1-6	14	TRBD1
TGTGCCAGTAGCTCACAGGTTTCTGGGGCCAACGTCCTGACTTTC	CASSSQVSGANVLTF	NA	TRBV7-2	TRBJ2-6	15	NA
TGCAGCGTTGGACAGTTTAACTATGGCTACACCTTC	CSVGQFNYGYTF	NA	TRBV29-1	TRBJ1-2	12	NA
TGTGCCAGCGAACAGAGTGGCTCCTACAATGAGCAGTTCTTC	CASEQSGSYNEQFF	NA	TRBV28	TRBJ2-1	14	NA
TGTGCCAGCAGCTTAGGCCGGAGAGTATCCTACGAGCAGTACTTC	CASSLGRRVSYEQYF	NA	TRBV7-6	TRBJ2-7	15	NA
TGTGCCAGCACTCCTAGACCCTCAAACACCGGGGAGCTGTTTTTT	CASTPRPSNTGELFF	few	TRBV7-9	TRBJ2-2	15	NA
TGTGCCTGGAGTGTCATCAGGGGTTCCCAAGAGACCCAGTACTTC	CAWSVIRGSQETQYF	NA	TRBV30	TRBJ2-5	15	NA
TGTGCCAGCAGCTTGGGCGGGAGTTCCTACGAGCAGTACTTC	CASSLGGSSYEQYF	NA	TRBV5-4	TRBJ2-7	14	TRBD2
TGTGCCAGCAGTGAAACGGGAGTATTTGAGCAGTTCTTC	CASSETGVFEQFF	NA	TRBV25-1	TRBJ2-1	13	NA
TGCAGCGTTGATAGCGGGAGGGCCAGGGAGCAGTTCTTC	CSVDSGRAREQFF	NA	TRBV29-1	TRBJ2-1	13	TRBD2
TGTGCCAGCAGCTTAACTGGACTTTACCACGAGCAGTACTTC	CASSLTGLYHEQYF	NA	TRBV7-2	TRBJ2-7	14	NA
TGTGCCAGCAGCTTACTAGCGGGAGGGGGAAATGAGCAGTTCTTC	CASSLLAGGGNEQFF	NA	TRBV7-2	TRBJ2-1	15	TRBD2
TGTGCCAGCAGTCTCGGGACAGCTGAAGCTTTCTTT	CASSLGTAEAFF	NA	TRBV28	TRBJ1-1	12	TRBD1
TGCGCCAGCAGCTTGGGGGGACTAGCGGGAGGCGGGGAGCAGTTCTTC	CASSLGGLAGGGEQFF	NA	TRBV5-1	TRBJ2-1	16	TRBD2